This TCR beta chain was found in a study of OX40 agonist ivuxolimab in advanced cancers. The overall study: Partial responses occurred in three patients (one hepatocellular carcinoma, two cutaneous melanoma).

Clones were sequenced by immunoSEQ multiplex PCR, and TCRdb holds only the in-frame ones, with some missing. The sample includes 65,000 to 95,000 clones, about four fifths of them seen just once. The germline CDR1 and CDR2 sequences are SQVTM and ANQGSEA. There are 13 residues in the CDR3. The trim removed 7 bases at V and 4 bases at J, leaving 7 bases unmatched. This clone showed up just once. The antigen is unknown. General study results and limits: Averaging showed that CD8+ T cells had more expanded clones than CD4+ did. With doses of 0.1 to 3.0 mg/kg, CD4+ and CD8+ blood T cells had undergone clonal expansion by week 6. Among some nonresponders, normalized T-cell clonal expansion was also low.

This chain uses TRBV29-1 with TRBJ1-1; 9 positions agree with TRBD1. This specimen consisted of CD4+ or CD8+ T cells sorted from blood, obtained in a trial of the OX40 agonist ivuxolimab. The sequence was obtained from an adult with an advanced solid tumor such as melanoma, head and neck, liver or kidney cancer. CDR3 DNA sequence: TGCAGCGGTAAGGGACAGGGAGGCACTGAAGCTTTCTTT. It translates to CSGKGQGGTEAFF.